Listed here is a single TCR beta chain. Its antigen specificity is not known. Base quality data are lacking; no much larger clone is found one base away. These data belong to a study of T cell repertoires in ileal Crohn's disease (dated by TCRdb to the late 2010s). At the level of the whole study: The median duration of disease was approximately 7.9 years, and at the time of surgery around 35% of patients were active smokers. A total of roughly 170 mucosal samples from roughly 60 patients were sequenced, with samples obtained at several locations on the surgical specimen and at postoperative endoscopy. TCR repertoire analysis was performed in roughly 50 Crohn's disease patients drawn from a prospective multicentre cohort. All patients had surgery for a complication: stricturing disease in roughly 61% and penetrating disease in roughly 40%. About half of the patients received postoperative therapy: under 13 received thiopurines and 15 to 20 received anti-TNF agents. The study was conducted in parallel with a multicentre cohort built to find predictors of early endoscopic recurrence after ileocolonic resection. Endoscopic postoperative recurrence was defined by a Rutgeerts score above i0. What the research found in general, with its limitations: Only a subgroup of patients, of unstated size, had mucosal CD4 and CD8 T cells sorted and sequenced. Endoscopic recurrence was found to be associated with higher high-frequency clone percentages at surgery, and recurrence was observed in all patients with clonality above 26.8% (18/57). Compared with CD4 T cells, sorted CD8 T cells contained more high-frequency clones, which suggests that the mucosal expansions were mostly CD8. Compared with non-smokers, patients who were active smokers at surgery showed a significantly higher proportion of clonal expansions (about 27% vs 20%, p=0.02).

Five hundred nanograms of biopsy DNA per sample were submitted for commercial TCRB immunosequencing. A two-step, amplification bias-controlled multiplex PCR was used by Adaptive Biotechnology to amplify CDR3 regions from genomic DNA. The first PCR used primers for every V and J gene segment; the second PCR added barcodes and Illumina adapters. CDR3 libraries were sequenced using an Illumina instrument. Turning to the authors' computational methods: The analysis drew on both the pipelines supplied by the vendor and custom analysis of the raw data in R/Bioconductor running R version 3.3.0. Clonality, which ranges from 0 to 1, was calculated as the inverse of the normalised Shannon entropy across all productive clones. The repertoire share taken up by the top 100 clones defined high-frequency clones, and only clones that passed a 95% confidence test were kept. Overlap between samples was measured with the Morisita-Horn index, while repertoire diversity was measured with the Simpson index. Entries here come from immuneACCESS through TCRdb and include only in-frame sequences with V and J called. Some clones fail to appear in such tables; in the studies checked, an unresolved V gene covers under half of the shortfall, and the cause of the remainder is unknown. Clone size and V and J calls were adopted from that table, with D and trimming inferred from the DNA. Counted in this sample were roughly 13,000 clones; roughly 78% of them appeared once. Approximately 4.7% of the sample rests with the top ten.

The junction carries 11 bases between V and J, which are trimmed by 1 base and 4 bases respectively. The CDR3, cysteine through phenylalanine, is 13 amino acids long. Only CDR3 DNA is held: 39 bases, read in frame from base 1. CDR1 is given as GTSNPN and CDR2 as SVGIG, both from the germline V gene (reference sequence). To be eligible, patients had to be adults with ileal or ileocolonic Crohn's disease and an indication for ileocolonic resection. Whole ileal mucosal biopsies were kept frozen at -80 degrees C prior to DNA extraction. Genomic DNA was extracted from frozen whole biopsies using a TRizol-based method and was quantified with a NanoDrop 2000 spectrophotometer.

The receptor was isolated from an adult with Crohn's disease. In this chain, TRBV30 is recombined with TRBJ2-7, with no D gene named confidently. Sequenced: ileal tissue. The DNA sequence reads TGTGCCTGGAGTGGTAGTCCCCCTTACGAGCAGTACTTC. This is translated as CAWSGSPPYEQYF.